This passage covers 22 T cell receptor beta chains from one sample sequenced in a study of blood T cell repertoires in COVID-19. Repertoires were generated with immunoSEQ multiplex PCR, while TCRdb's copy carries only in-frame clones and drops some. In the table there are over 110,000 clones, 80% to 90% of which are singletons. The sample comprised peripheral blood. Source of these receptors: a woman aged 50 to 60 with acute or convalescent COVID-19.

This clone occurred once. The chain employs TRBV19 and TRBJ1-4; D gene uncertain. Trimming took 6 bases from V and 2 from J, leaving 13 bases between them. CDR3 length equals 15 residues. CDR1 LNHDA and CDR2 SQIVND come from the germline V gene (reference sequence). In DNA, the CDR3 is TGTGCCAGTAGCCCCCCCGGGTTCACTAATGAAAAACTGTTTTTT. The encoded protein is CASSPPGFTNEKLFF.

The rearrangement links TRBV6-5 to TRBJ2-3, with a possible D match to TRBD1 (6 bases). The CDR3 contains 15 residues. The V and J ends lost 10 bases and 0 bases respectively, with 17 bases between them. Germline assignment: CDR1 MNHEY and CDR2 SVGAGI. The CDR3 DNA reads as TGTGCCACTTCCCAAGGGGGTTTTAGCACAGATACGCAGTATTTT. Encoded protein: CATSQGGFSTDTQYF.

V is TRBV3-1 (or the pseudogene TRBV3-2) and J is TRBJ2-5, with a possible D match to TRBD2 (6 bases). V dropped 2 bases and J dropped 0 bases, with 7 bases sitting between them. The length of the CDR3 is 14 residues. Germline V CDR1 and CDR2: LGHDT, YNNKEL (reference sequence). This chain's CDR3 is CASSQRRDQETQYF. For the CDR3, the DNA is TGTGCCAGCAGCCAAAGGAGGGACCAAGAGACCCAGTACTTC.

The V and J genes are TRBV2 and TRBJ2-7; tentative D call: TRBD2 (7 bases). Germline V CDR1 and CDR2: SNHLY, FYNNEI. Trimming removed 5 bases at V and 3 bases at J, with 23 bases between. This CDR3 contains 17 residues. The DNA of the CDR3 is TGTGCCAGCAGTCCCTATTCGGGGGGCCCCAGAGACTACGAGCAGTACTTC. This codes for CASSPYSGGPRDYEQYF. Full variable domain (remainder filled in from reference TRBV2 and TRBJ2-7): EPEVTQTPSHQVTQMGQEVILRCVPISNHLYFYWYRQILGQKVEFLVSFYNNEISEKSEIFDDQFSVERPDGSNFTLKIRSTKLEDSAMYFCASSPYSGGPRDYEQYFGPGTRLTVT.

The chain links TRBV5-1 to TRBJ2-1, with 12 bases matching TRBD2. The CDR3 totals 14 residues. The ends lost 2 bases at V and 10 bases at J; junction bases unmatched: 4. CDR1 is SGHRS, CDR2 YFSETQ, per germline. Here the CDR3 reads CASSLTGTSGEQFF. CDR3 sequence (DNA): TGCGCCAGCAGCTTAACCGGGACTAGCGGGGAGCAGTTCTTC.

This chain links TRBV6-8 with TRBJ1-6; D unresolved. The V gene lost 4 bases and the J gene lost 14 bases, with 6 bases spanning the gap. Looked up from germline, CDR1 is MNHGY and CDR2 is SAAAGT. The CDR3 is 10 residues long. The CDR3 region is CASSSPTLHF. Written as DNA, the CDR3 is TGTGCCAGCAGTTCCCCCACCCTCCACTTT.

The chain is built from TRBV7-3 and TRBJ2-3; TRBD2 might be the D (5 bases). V lost 1 base and J 5 bases, leaving 13 bases between the germline ends. The CDR3 covers 15 residues. Germline V gene data show CDR1 as SGHTA and CDR2 as FQGTGA. CDR3 sequence (DNA): TGTGCCAGCAGCTTAATCGGCCTTGAGGGAGATACGCAGTATTTT. Translating it yields CASSLIGLEGDTQYF. Filled out from reference TRBV7-3 and TRBJ2-3, the complete variable domain reads GAGVSQTPSNKVTEKGKYVELRCDPISGHTALYWYRQSLGQGPEFLIYFQGTGAADDSGLPNDRFFAVRPEGSVSTLKIQRTERGDSAVYLCASSLIGLEGDTQYFGPGTRLTVL.

V gene TRBV6-5 combines with J gene TRBJ1-1; D is ambiguous. The CDR3 contains 13 residues. V lost 3 bases to trimming and J lost 4 bases, with 9 bases between them. CDR1 MNHEY and CDR2 SVGAGI come from the germline V gene. The CDR3 DNA sequence: TGTGCCAGCAGTTATCGCGGCGTCACTGAAGCTTTCTTT. It is translated as CASSYRGVTEAFF.

The CDR3 is CACLKQSHYGYTF. In DNA, the CDR3 is TGTGCCTGCTTGAAACAGTCCCACTATGGCTACACCTTC. The rearrangement uses TRBV2 and TRBJ1-2; D not certain. Trimming pared 11 bases from V and 3 bases from J, leaving 16 bases between. Germline lookup yields CDR1 SNHLY and CDR2 FYNNEI. The CDR3 has 13 residues.

V usage is TRBV10-1 and J usage is TRBJ1-2; TRBD1 aligns across 10 bases. Germline assignment: CDR1 WNHNN and CDR2 SYGVQD (reference sequence). The ends lost 4 bases at V and 4 bases at J; junction bases unmatched: 9. The CDR3 has 16 amino acids. CDR3 loop: CASSGHARDRGYGYTF. The CDR3 nucleotides are TGCGCCAGCAGTGGCCACGCTCGGGACAGGGGCTATGGCTACACCTTC.

The V gene is TRBV15, the J gene TRBJ2-2; no firm D call. Germline CDR1 is LNHNV and CDR2 is YYDKDF (reference sequence). CDR3 length equals 13 residues. The V end lost 0 bases, the J end lost 7 bases, and 6 bases lay between the germline ends. The CDR3 nucleotides read TGTGCCACCAGCAGAGATCCCGGCGGGGAGCTGTTTTTT. This codes for CATSRDPGGELFF.

This chain connects TRBV2 to TRBJ1-2; TRBD1 agrees at 10 bases. Per the germline V gene, CDR1 is SNHLY and CDR2 is FYNNEI. With V trimmed by 7 bases and J by 4 bases, 6 bases remained unmatched. There are 14 residues in the CDR3. CDR3 DNA: TGTGCCAGCAAGGCGGGACAGGGGTTCTATGGCTACACCTTC. The encoded protein is CASKAGQGFYGYTF.

The V gene is TRBV6-5, the J gene TRBJ1-1, with 7 bases matching TRBD1. Trimming took 0 bases from V and 3 from J; bases not matched to a gene: 7. The germline V gene has CDR1 MNHEY and CDR2 SVGAGI. The CDR3 is made up of 16 amino acids. The CDR3 spells CASSYSGGGGDTEAFF. The CDR3 bases are TGTGCCAGCAGTTACTCTGGAGGGGGCGGAGACACTGAAGCTTTCTTT.

The CDR3 sequence is CASRSVQGEGGYTF. The CDR3 DNA sequence: TGTGCCAGTAGAAGCGTACAGGGAGAAGGTGGCTACACCTTC. The J gene is TRBJ1-2, the V gene TRBV19; D possibly corresponds to TRBD1 (6 bases). Germline V gives CDR1 LNHDA, CDR2 SQIVND (reference sequence). This CDR3 region has 14 residues. V was clipped by 6 bases and J by 7 bases, with 18 bases between them.

This sequence joins TRBV11-3 and TRBJ2-1, with D tentatively TRBD1 (6 bases). The V end lost 5 bases, the J end lost 10 bases, and 15 bases lay between the germline ends. Germline V gene lookup returns CDR1 SGHNT and CDR2 YENEEA. The CDR3 has 13 residues. CDR3 nucleotides: TGTGCCAGCAGCCCAGAGGGGGTTGAAGAGCAGTTCTTC. This translates into CASSPEGVEEQFF.

The chain has TRBV3-1 (or the pseudogene TRBV3-2) and TRBJ2-7, with D possibly TRBD2 on 6 matching bases. V lost 4 bases and J lost 6, with 10 bases in between. The CDR3 loop spans 12 amino acids. The germline V gene has CDR1 LGHDT and CDR2 YNNKEL (reference sequence). As DNA, the CDR3 is TGTGCCAGCAGCCGGAGGGCCGCCGAGCAGTACTTC. Translating gives CASSRRAAEQYF.

As concerns this clone: Other DNA sequences in the sample encode the same CDR3. The gene calls are TRBV19 and TRBJ1-1; D gene uncertain. V was trimmed by 3 bases and J by 0 bases, leaving 8 bases between them. This CDR3 region has 14 residues. The germline V gene encodes CDR1 LNHDA and CDR2 SQIVND (reference sequence). The CDR3 region has the DNA TGTGCCAGTAGTATGAGGCTGATGAACACTGAAGCTTTCTTT. Protein product: CASSMRLMNTEAFF.

The V call is TRBV3-1 (or the pseudogene TRBV3-2), the J call TRBJ1-2; D possibly corresponds to TRBD1 (5 bases). Germline CDR1 LGHDT, CDR2 YNNKEL (reference sequence). The CDR3 covers 13 residues. Between the trimmed V and J ends, which lost 0 bases and 4 bases, there was a span of 6 bases. Here the CDR3 reads CASSQEGPYGYTF. DNA for the CDR3: TGTGCCAGCAGCCAAGAGGGGCCCTATGGCTACACCTTC.

V and J are TRBV9 and TRBJ2-2, with 10 positions matching TRBD2. This CDR3 contains 17 residues. Germline trimming cut 5 bases from V and 2 bases from J; bases unmatched to any gene: 9. Germline CDR1 reads SGDLS; CDR2 reads YYNGEE. The CDR3 protein is CASSSSGGRENTGELFF. The CDR3, as DNA: TGTGCCAGCAGTTCTAGCGGGGGCCGAGAAAACACCGGGGAGCTGTTTTTT.

The chain has TRBV11-3 and TRBJ2-1; 13 bases agree with TRBD2. V dropped 1 base and J dropped 8; count of bases not matched to a gene: 5. The CDR3 extends over 16 amino acids. Per germline, CDR1 SGHNT and CDR2 YENEEA. The CDR3 nucleotides read TGTGCCAGCAGCTTAGGTGGACTAGCGGGAGTCTATGAGCAGTTCTTC. The encoded protein is CASSLGGLAGVYEQFF.

The rearrangement joins TRBV5-1 to TRBJ2-7, with D perhaps matching TRBD2 (6 bases). CDR1 and CDR2 (germline): SGHRS, YFSETQ. V lost 7 bases and J lost 5, with 13 bases in between. The CDR3 extends over 12 amino acids. DNA for the CDR3: TGCGCCAGCGGGACTGGATTTGACGAGCAGTACTTC. Residues: CASGTGFDEQYF.

The chain recombines TRBV4-1 with TRBJ2-5, with a tentative D call TRBD1 (6 bases). Germline V gives CDR1 MGHRA, CDR2 YSYEKL. Trimming pared 3 bases from V and 0 bases from J, leaving 17 bases between. This CDR3 has 17 residues. The CDR3 coding sequence is TGCGCCAGCAGCCAGTGGGGGCCACGGGGTTACCAAGAGACCCAGTACTTC. Its translation is CASSQWGPRGYQETQYF.